Listed here are 12 T cell receptor beta chains from one sample, sequenced in a study of T cell responses to AZD1222 COVID-19 vaccine. Only in-frame clones appear in the TCRdb table, and some are missing; sequencing was by immunoSEQ multiplex PCR. The repertoire holds around 88,000 clones, with approximately 89% as singletons. This sample comprised peripheral blood, obtained on day 0 of MenACWY control vaccination. These receptor sequences come from an adult in good health.

This sequence joins TRBV3-1 (or the pseudogene TRBV3-2) and TRBJ2-1, with 9 bases lining up with TRBD2. V shed 4 bases, J shed 7 bases, and the junction held 11 bases outside the gene matches. From germline, CDR1 is LGHDT and CDR2 YNNKEL (reference sequence). The CDR3 covers 16 residues. CDR3 sequence reads: CASSRLAGSSGNEQFF. CDR3 nucleotides: TGTGCCAGCAGCCGCCTAGCGGGGAGCTCGGGGAATGAGCAGTTCTTC.

This chain links TRBV3-1 (or the pseudogene TRBV3-2) with TRBJ1-6; 8 positions match TRBD1. This CDR3 region has 15 residues. The V gene end was trimmed by 3 bases and the J gene end by 8 bases; junction bases not matched to a gene: 6. Per the germline V gene, CDR1 is LGHDT and CDR2 is YNNKEL (reference sequence). CDR3 sequence reads: CASSHGDRHYSPLHF. CDR3 nucleotides: TGTGCCAGCAGCCATGGGGACAGGCACTATTCACCCCTCCACTTT.

In this sample, this clone turned up once. The rearrangement uses TRBV28 and TRBJ2-6; D assignment may be TRBD1 or TRBD2 (5 bases each). The V and J ends lost 6 bases and 0 bases respectively, with 9 bases between them. The germline V gene encodes CDR1 MDHEN and CDR2 SYDVKM. This CDR3 has 15 residues. This chain's CDR3 is CASSYGGSGANVLTF. The CDR3 region has the DNA TGTGCCAGCAGCTATGGGGGCTCTGGGGCCAACGTCCTGACTTTC.

V and J are TRBV6-2 or TRBV6-3 and TRBJ1-1; maybe TRBD1 (6 bases). V lost 5 bases to trimming and J lost 3 bases, with 19 bases between them. CDR1 and CDR2 (germline): MNHEY, SVGEGT. The CDR3 spans 16 residues. CDR3 amino acids: CASSRLWGRGDTEAFF. In nucleotides, the CDR3 is TGTGCCAGCAGTCGTCTGTGGGGGCGCGGGGACACTGAAGCTTTCTTT.

The J gene is TRBJ2-6, the V gene TRBV27; D gene uncertain. V dropped 1 base and J dropped 3 bases, with 7 bases sitting between them. CDR3 length equals 15 residues. CDR1 is MNHEY and CDR2 is SMNVEV in the germline V gene (reference sequence). The CDR3 here is CASSLLGYGANVLTF. The CDR3 coding sequence is TGTGCCAGCAGTTTATTAGGGTATGGGGCCAACGTCCTGACTTTC. The full variable domain, rest sourced from reference TRBV27 and TRBJ2-6, is EAQVTQNPRYLITVTGKKLTVTCSQNMNHEYMSWYRQDPGLGLRQIYYSMNVEVTDKGDVPEGYKVSRKEKRNFPLILESPSPNQTSLYFCASSLLGYGANVLTFGAGSRLTVL.

V usage is TRBV9 and J usage is TRBJ2-1, with TRBD2 matching over 8 bases. The germline V gene encodes CDR1 SGDLS and CDR2 YYNGEE. J lost 6 bases, V lost 1 base, and 9 bases had no gene match. The CDR3 consists of 16 residues. The CDR3 DNA reads as TGTGCCAGCAGCGTATCAAGCGGGGGAATACTCAATGAGCAGTTCTTC. It codes for CASSVSSGGILNEQFF.

This chain links TRBV13 with TRBJ2-4; 9 nucleotides agree with TRBD2. The CDR3 has 19 amino acids. Per germline, CDR1 PRHDT and CDR2 FYEKMQ (reference sequence). The V gene end was trimmed by 4 bases and the J gene end by 1 base; junction bases not matched to a gene: 14. The CDR3, as DNA: TGTGCCAGCAGCTCCGAACCCCTAGCGGGGAAAGCGGCCAAAAACATTCAGTACTTC. It translates to CASSSEPLAGKAAKNIQYF.

DNA of the CDR3: TGTGCCAGCAGTTCCGGGGGGGCCAGGGTAACCGATACGCAGTATTTT. Protein product: CASSSGGARVTDTQYF. V is TRBV28 and J is TRBJ2-3; 8 bases match TRBD2. The V gene end was trimmed by 4 bases and the J gene end by 6 bases; junction bases not matched to a gene: 12. Germline lookup yields CDR1 MDHEN and CDR2 SYDVKM. The CDR3 covers 16 residues.

This clone was seen a few times. This sequence joins TRBV7-6 and TRBJ2-7; the match to TRBD2 covers 7 bases. Germline V gene lookup returns CDR1 SGHVS and CDR2 FNYEAQ. The trim removed 0 bases at V and 0 bases at J, leaving 2 bases unmatched. The CDR3 contains 15 residues. CDR3 coding DNA: TGTGCCAGCAGCTTAGCTACGGGGGGCTCCTACGAGCAGTACTTC. Protein: CASSLATGGSYEQYF.

CDR3 amino acids: CGMGQLQPQHF. The CDR3 nucleotides read TGCGGTATGGGACAGCTTCAGCCCCAGCATTTT. The rearrangement joins TRBV20-1 to TRBJ1-5, with 7 bases lining up with TRBD1. CDR3 length: 11 residues. Germline assignment: CDR1 DFQATT and CDR2 SNEGSKA (reference sequence).

This chain uses TRBV5-1 with TRBJ2-3, with 7 nucleotides matching TRBD2. Germline loops: CDR1 SGHRS, CDR2 YFSETQ. This CDR3 has 16 residues. V trimming: 0 bases; J trimming: 0 bases; junction bases outside the gene matches: 4. The CDR3 here is CASSLGASGSTDTQYF. Written as DNA, the CDR3 is TGCGCCAGCAGCTTGGGAGCTAGCGGAAGCACAGATACGCAGTATTTT.

This clone occurred a few times. The chain carries TRBV5-4 and TRBJ2-3; 9 bases are shared with TRBD2. The ends lost 1 base at V and 2 bases at J; junction bases unmatched: 8. The CDR3 length is 17 residues. Germline V CDR1 and CDR2: SGHNT, YYREEE (reference sequence). CDR3 region: CASSLYSGGRVTDTQYF. The CDR3 bases are TGTGCCAGCAGCTTGTATAGCGGGGGCCGGGTCACAGATACGCAGTATTTT.